Below, 20 T cell receptor beta chains from the same sample are listed, as sequenced in a study of T-cell reconstitution after alpha-beta-depleted transplantation in children. Unique molecular identifiers were incorporated when the TCRbeta library was constructed. One entry per CDR3 protein, called by TCRdb with MiXCR from the PCR reads. This table holds about 250,000 distinct CDR3 sequences, roughly a quarter found once. The sample here was PBMCs, mostly from graft donor cells, taken 360 days after TCRalphabeta/CD19-depleted stem cell transplant. These receptors were obtained from a female patient aged 2-15 years who had a stem cell transplant for congenital amegakaryocytic thrombocytopenia, so the T cells may come from the graft donor.

In regard to this clonotype: One junction end does not reproduce the germline sequence, and a read error may be involved. This chain joins TRBV5-1 and TRBJ1-2; D uncertain. The CDR3 totals 12 residues. Germline-derived CDR1 and CDR2 are SGHRS and YFSETQ. CDR3 sequence: CASSLDGYGYTF. For the CDR3, the DNA is TGTGCCAGCAGCTTGGACGGGTATGGCTACACCTTC.

This clonotype has more than one count but fewer than ten. This rearrangement joins TRBV20-1 to TRBJ2-7; 10 nucleotides agree with TRBD1. The CDR3 extends over 13 amino acids. Per germline, CDR1 DFQATT and CDR2 SNEGSKA (reference sequence). The V segment lost 6 bases and the J segment 2 bases; nucleotides outside the gene matches: 4. The CDR3 reads CSAMTGGPYEQYF. Written as DNA, the CDR3 is TGCAGTGCAATGACAGGGGGCCCCTACGAGCAGTACTTC.

This clonotype was seen a handful of times. Here the CDR3 reads CASSLDATGELFF. Here the CDR3 DNA reads TGCGCCAGCAGCTTAGATGCAACCGGGGAGCTGTTTTTT. The chain joins TRBV5-1 to TRBJ2-2; no clear D gene. V lost 2 bases, J lost 5 bases, and 7 bases lay in between. The CDR3 covers 13 residues. CDR1 is SGHRS and CDR2 is YFSETQ in the germline V gene.

The table lists this clonotype with a few counts. This chain uses TRBV28 with TRBJ1-4; D unresolved. Germline V gene data show CDR1 as MDHEN and CDR2 as SYDVKM. The CDR3 consists of 15 residues. Trimming cost V 1 base and J 4 bases, with 10 bases left between them. The CDR3 DNA reads as TGTGCCAGCAGTTTATCGGGCGAGGGTAATGAAAAACTGTTTTTT. Translating it yields CASSLSGEGNEKLFF.

This clonotype has ten or more counts. The V gene is TRBV6-2 or TRBV6-3, the J gene TRBJ2-7; either TRBD1 or TRBD2 may fit D (5 bases each). Germline V gene data show CDR1 as MNHEY and CDR2 as SVGEGT. CDR3 length: 11 residues. The ends were cut back, 6 bases at V and 6 bases at J, with 9 bases in the middle. CDR3 sequence: CASRDTSEQYF. The CDR3 DNA is TGTGCCAGCAGGGACACTAGCGAGCAGTACTTC.

V usage is TRBV19 and J usage is TRBJ2-7, with 8 nucleotides matching TRBD1. The CDR3 has 13 residues. Germline loops: CDR1 LNHDA, CDR2 SQIVND (reference sequence). The ends lost 7 bases at V and 1 base at J; junction bases unmatched: 3. In nucleotides, the CDR3 is TGTGCCAGTAAGGGGACAGGTTCCTACGAGCAGTACTTC. As protein: CASKGTGSYEQYF.

This clonotype was counted a few times. The chain is built from TRBV9 and TRBJ1-2; D is unclear. The CDR3 sequence is 12 residues long. Germline CDR1 SGDLS, CDR2 YYNGEE. The V end lost 0 bases, the J end lost 6 bases, and 6 bases lay between the germline ends. The CDR3 sequence: CASSVATDGYTF. The CDR3 DNA reads as TGTGCCAGCAGCGTAGCTACGGATGGCTACACCTTC. Full variable domain (missing parts from reference TRBV9 and TRBJ1-2): DSGVTQTPKHLITATGQRVTLRCSPRSGDLSVYWYQQSLDQGLQFLIQYYNGEERAKGNILERFSAQQFPDLHSELNLSSLELGDSALYFCASSVATDGYTFGSGTRLTVV.

In nucleotides, the CDR3 is TGTGCCAGCAGCCCCAGCGGGAGGGCACTCTACGAGCAGTACTTC. Protein product: CASSPSGRALYEQYF. The chain carries TRBV12-3 or TRBV12-4 and TRBJ2-7; 10 nucleotides agree with TRBD2. CDR3 size: 15 residues. J was trimmed by 3 bases and V by 6 bases; bases with no gene match: 8.

The table lists this clonotype with many counts. The J gene is TRBJ2-1, the V gene TRBV30, with 10 bases aligning to TRBD2. The CDR3 has 15 residues. Looked up from germline, CDR1 is GTSNPN and CDR2 is SVGIG (reference sequence). The trim removed 1 base at V and 2 bases at J, leaving 2 bases unmatched. The CDR3 spells CAWSAGTSAYNEQFF. CDR3 sequence (DNA): TGTGCCTGGAGTGCCGGGACTAGCGCCTACAATGAGCAGTTCTTC.

The rearrangement uses TRBV5-1 and TRBJ2-3; 9 bases align to TRBD2. V gave up 0 bases and J gave up 4 bases; unmatched junction bases: 6. This CDR3 spans 16 amino acids. CDR1 is SGHRS and CDR2 is YFSETQ in the germline V gene. The CDR3 loop is CASSLEGSGGPDTQYF. The CDR3 nucleotides are TGCGCCAGCAGCTTGGAGGGTAGCGGGGGCCCAGATACGCAGTATTTT. Filled out from reference TRBV5-1 and TRBJ2-3, the complete variable domain reads KAGVTQTPRYLIKTRGQQVTLSCSPISGHRSVSWYQQTPGQGLQFLFEYFSETQRNKGNFPGRFSGRQFSNSRSEMNVSTLELGDSALYLCASSLEGSGGPDTQYFGPGTRLTVL.

The chain couples TRBV5-1 to TRBJ2-1, with TRBD2 identical over 13 bases. V trimming: 1 base; J trimming: 4 bases; junction bases outside the gene matches: 11. There are 19 residues in the CDR3. The germline CDR1 and CDR2 sequences are SGHRS and YFSETQ. The CDR3: CASSLLGLAGVSFYNEQFF. The CDR3 nucleotides are TGCGCCAGCAGCTTGTTAGGACTAGCGGGGGTGAGTTTTTACAATGAGCAGTTCTTC.

V and J are TRBV20-1 and TRBJ2-1; 8 bases fit TRBD2. The germline V gene has CDR1 DFQATT and CDR2 SNEGSKA (reference sequence). The J segment lost 8 bases and the V segment lost 5 bases, leaving 11 bases of the junction unmatched. CDR3 length equals 14 residues. CDR3 nucleotides: TGCAGTGCTGTGGGGAGGACTAGCATTGATGAGCAGTTCTTC. As protein: CSAVGRTSIDEQFF.

The chain links TRBV5-5 to TRBJ2-1; D not resolved. The germline CDR1 and CDR2 sequences are SGHKS and YYEKEE (reference sequence). The V gene lost 0 bases and the J gene lost 7 bases, with 17 bases spanning the gap. There are 16 residues in the CDR3. CDR3 protein: CASSLAPFSTGNEQFF. The CDR3 bases are TGTGCCAGCAGCTTGGCGCCCTTTTCAACCGGGAATGAGCAGTTCTTC.

This clonotype was seen a handful of times. J is TRBJ1-2 and V is TRBV27, with TRBD1 matching over 7 bases. Germline lookup yields CDR1 MNHEY and CDR2 SMNVEV (reference sequence). J was trimmed by 3 bases and V by 0 bases; bases with no gene match: 10. The CDR3 sequence is 17 residues long. The CDR3 reads CASSLSHSGGIYYGYTF. Written as DNA, the CDR3 is TGTGCCAGCAGTTTATCCCATTCAGGGGGGATATACTATGGCTACACCTTC.

This clonotype was detected only a few times. The chain recombines TRBV2 with TRBJ2-1, with D maybe TRBD1 (5 bases). This CDR3 contains 13 residues. Trimming pared 7 bases from V and 0 bases from J, leaving 7 bases between. Germline V lookup: CDR1 SNHLY, CDR2 FYNNEI. The CDR3 DNA reads TGTGCCAGCACTGACAGCTCCTACAATGAGCAGTTCTTC. It encodes CASTDSSYNEQFF.

The chain has TRBV7-8 and TRBJ2-1; 7 bases match TRBD2. Trimming at V came to 4 bases and at J to 7 bases, leaving 4 bases not matched to a gene. Looked up from germline, CDR1 is SGHVS and CDR2 is FQNEAQ. This CDR3 comprises 13 residues. The DNA of the CDR3 is TGTGCCAGCAGCTCCCCTAGCGGTAATGAGCAGTTCTTC. It codes for CASSSPSGNEQFF.

This clonotype occurred a few times. The chain carries TRBV9 and TRBJ2-1; D ambiguous. The CDR3 runs to 13 residues. The V end was cut by 3 bases, the J end by 9 bases, with 13 bases between. Germline V CDR1 and CDR2: SGDLS, YYNGEE. The CDR3 DNA follows: TGTGCCAGCAGCGCCGAATCTGGTCGTGAGCAGTTCTTC. It is translated as CASSAESGREQFF.

This clonotype has a count of ten or more. The chain employs TRBV28 and TRBJ2-7, with a weak D call TRBD1 (6 bases). The CDR3 sequence is 15 residues long. Germline CDR1 and CDR2: MDHEN and SYDVKM. The V gene lost 3 bases and the J gene lost 2 bases, with 14 bases spanning the gap. In DNA, the CDR3 is TGTGCCAGCAGTTTCACCGGGACATTCCCCTACGAGCAGTACTTC. As protein: CASSFTGTFPYEQYF.

This clonotype appeared a few times. The V gene is TRBV6-2 or TRBV6-3, the J gene TRBJ2-3, with TRBD2 matching over 9 bases. The CDR3 is made up of 18 amino acids. V shed 0 bases, J shed 0 bases, and the junction held 7 bases outside the gene matches. Per the germline V gene, CDR1 is MNHEY and CDR2 is SVGEGT. Here the CDR3 DNA reads TGTGCCAGCAGTTACTCGGGAGCTAGCGGGATTAGCACAGATACGCAGTATTTT. The encoded protein is CASSYSGASGISTDTQYF.

The rearrangement uses TRBV4-3 and TRBJ1-6; D gene ambiguous. Germline CDR1 LGHNA, CDR2 YSLEER. This CDR3 has 19 amino acids. Trimming cost V 0 bases and J 0 bases, with 15 bases left between them. CDR3 region: CASSQDRHGGSSYNSPLHF. Written as DNA, the CDR3 is TGCGCCAGCAGCCAAGATCGGCACGGTGGGAGCTCCTATAATTCACCCCTCCACTTT.